This T cell receptor beta chain was observed in a study of early T cells in non-severe SARS-CoV-2 infection. Study-wide background: RNA in bulk from unsorted whole blood was sequenced, and chains were unpaired.

The library protocol tagged individual cDNA molecules with unique molecular identifiers. TCRdb processed the 5' RACE reads anew with MiXCR; each CDR3 protein has one entry. Among fewer than 95,000 distinct CDR3 sequences, about 15% were seen once, and the ten largest hold just over 5%. This CDR3 is built from 13 residues. Trimming stripped 3 bases from V and 1 base from J, with 5 bases between. Germline V gives CDR1 MDHEN, CDR2 SYDVKM. Points from the study as a whole: Anti-spike CD8 responses were favored by VDJdb matching, which missed private and CD4 specificities.

As to this clonotype: The antigen remains undetermined.

The source material was whole blood, sampled at baseline. This sequence originates from an adult who was a healthcare worker with PCR-confirmed SARS-CoV-2 infection or an uninfected control (not recorded which). The chain recombines TRBV28 with TRBJ2-3; D gene uncertain. The chain's CDR3 is CASSFRGTDTQYF. CDR3 DNA: TGTGCCAGCAGTTTCCGTGGCACAGATACGCAGTATTTT.